This T cell receptor (beta chain) was identified in a study of shared clonotypes between healthy human individuals. TCRdb keeps only in-frame clones here, not all; method: immunoSEQ multiplex PCR. The data contain some 2,000,000 clones, approximately 96% of them seen just once; the ten biggest clones take up 0.13%. Germline V gives CDR1 SGHRS, CDR2 YFSETQ. The CDR3 sequence is 15 residues long. Trimming took 0 bases from V and 3 from J, leaving 13 bases between them. The authors divided CD4+ cells into CD45RA+ naive and CD45RA-negative memory subsets. This chain joins TRBV5-1 and TRBJ2-7; D might be TRBD1 (5 bases). The clonotype was recovered from a man between 18 and 29 years old in good health. The sample comprised naive CD4+ T cells sorted from blood. Stated subset: CD45RA+ positively selected. The CDR3 protein is CASSLGSAGIYEQYF. DNA of the CDR3: TGCGCCAGCAGCTTGGGGTCGGCAGGGATCTACGAGCAGTACTTC.